A selection of T cell receptor beta chains follows, all from one sample in a study of T cells after yellow fever vaccination. From the 5' RACE reads, TCRdb called clonotypes with MiXCR, one entry per CDR3 protein. The repertoire holds under 350,000 distinct CDR3 sequences, with 4.1% as singletons. The specimen comprised PBMCs, sampled 5 days after the yellow fever booster vaccination. Receptors were obtained from a man between 18 and 35 years old who received the YFV17D yellow fever vaccine. Each CDR3 is given with its conserved first and last residue. D genes are given only for firm matches. Clone size is given for some rows only: seen once, a few or many times, or a class if the clone is expanded.

j_gene: TRBJ1-3; v_gene: TRBV9; len: 15; abundance: few; d_gene: -; CDR3nt: TGTGCCAGCAGCGTAGTCGACACAGGAGGAAACACCATATATTTT; CDR3aa: CASSVVDTGGNTIYF
j_gene: TRBJ2-3; v_gene: TRBV24-1; len: 17; abundance: many; d_gene: TRBD1; CDR3nt: TGTGCCACCAGTGATTTGCTGTCGGGACAGGATGGGAATACGCAGTATTTT; CDR3aa: CATSDLLSGQDGNTQYF
j_gene: TRBJ1-5; v_gene: TRBV20-1; len: 12; abundance: many; d_gene: -; CDR3nt: TGCAGTGCCAGCGGAGGTGGAGGGCCCCAGCATTTT; CDR3aa: CSASGGGGPQHF
j_gene: TRBJ2-3; v_gene: TRBV9; len: 14; abundance: many; d_gene: -; CDR3nt: TGTGCCAGCAGCCTACGACAGAGCACAGATACGCAGTATTTT; CDR3aa: CASSLRQSTDTQYF
j_gene: TRBJ2-2; v_gene: TRBV7-2; len: 19; abundance: few; d_gene: TRBD2; CDR3nt: TGTGCCAGCAGCTCGGGACTAGCGGGGGGGGAGCCGAACACCGGGGAGCTGTTTTTT; CDR3aa: CASSSGLAGGEPNTGELFF
j_gene: TRBJ2-3; v_gene: TRBV20-1; len: 13; abundance: -; d_gene: -; CDR3nt: TGCAGTGCTAGTAGAGCCCCGATAGATACGCAGTATTTT; CDR3aa: CSASRAPIDTQYF
j_gene: TRBJ2-1; v_gene: TRBV7-2; len: 17; abundance: many; d_gene: TRBD2; CDR3nt: TGTGCCAGCAGCTTAGTGGCGAGCGGGGGGGCCTGGGATGAGCAGTTCTTC; CDR3aa: CASSLVASGGAWDEQFF
j_gene: TRBJ1-1; v_gene: TRBV5-1; len: 14; abundance: few; d_gene: -; CDR3nt: TGCGCCAGCAGCTGGCAGGGAGGTGGAACTGAAGCTTTCTTT; CDR3aa: CASSWQGGGTEAFF
j_gene: TRBJ2-3; v_gene: TRBV4-2; len: 16; abundance: few; d_gene: -; CDR3nt: TGTGCCAGCAGCCAAGACGTAATGGATAGCCCAGATACGCAGTATTTT; CDR3aa: CASSQDVMDSPDTQYF
j_gene: TRBJ2-1; v_gene: TRBV4-2; len: 15; abundance: -; d_gene: TRBD1; CDR3nt: TGTGCCAGCAGCCCGACAGGGCCCAGCTACAATGAGCAGTTCTTC; CDR3aa: CASSPTGPSYNEQFF
j_gene: TRBJ2-2; v_gene: TRBV7-2; len: 14; abundance: many; d_gene: -; CDR3nt: TGTGCCAGCAGCTCTCCCTCCACGACCGGGGAGCTGTTTTTT; CDR3aa: CASSSPSTTGELFF
j_gene: TRBJ2-5; v_gene: TRBV4-1; len: 16; abundance: many; d_gene: -; CDR3nt: TGCGCCAGCAGCCAAGAAGGAGGGATCGGACTCGGGACCCAGTACTTC; CDR3aa: CASSQEGGIGLGTQYF
j_gene: TRBJ1-1; v_gene: TRBV7-2; len: 13; abundance: few; d_gene: TRBD1; CDR3nt: TGTGCCAGCAGCTTAATGACAGGGGGGGAAGCTTTCTTT; CDR3aa: CASSLMTGGEAFF
j_gene: TRBJ2-7; v_gene: TRBV12-3/TRBV12-4; len: 13; abundance: -; d_gene: -; CDR3nt: TGTGCCAGCAGCCACCGACATTCACCCGAGCAGTACTTC; CDR3aa: CASSHRHSPEQYF
j_gene: TRBJ2-3; v_gene: TRBV5-1; len: 16; abundance: -; d_gene: TRBD1; CDR3nt: TGCGCCAGCAGCTTATTAACAGGGGTCGGCACAGATACGCAGTATTTT; CDR3aa: CASSLLTGVGTDTQYF
j_gene: TRBJ2-3; v_gene: TRBV7-6; len: 16; abundance: -; d_gene: -; CDR3nt: TGTGCCAGCAGCTTAGAATACAGGTCCGGCACAGATACGCAGTATTTT; CDR3aa: CASSLEYRSGTDTQYF
j_gene: TRBJ2-3; v_gene: TRBV18; len: 13; abundance: many; d_gene: -; CDR3nt: TGTGCCAGCTCACCAATAAGCACAGATACGCAGTATTTT; CDR3aa: CASSPISTDTQYF
j_gene: TRBJ2-5; v_gene: TRBV5-1; len: 14; abundance: many; d_gene: TRBD1; CDR3nt: TGCGCCAGCAGCTTGGGGACAGGGGGGGAGACCCAGTACTTC; CDR3aa: CASSLGTGGETQYF
j_gene: TRBJ1-2; v_gene: TRBV5-1; len: 15; abundance: few; d_gene: -; CDR3nt: TGCGCCAGCAGCTTGGCAACACCCAGGGTCTATGGCTACACCTTC; CDR3aa: CASSLATPRVYGYTF
j_gene: TRBJ1-1; v_gene: TRBV5-4; len: 14; abundance: -; d_gene: -; CDR3nt: TGTGCCAGCAGCGTGACCGGGACCGCTAGGGAAGCTTTCTTT; CDR3aa: CASSVTGTAREAFF
j_gene: TRBJ1-6; v_gene: TRBV28; len: 14; abundance: -; d_gene: -; CDR3nt: TGTGCCAGCATCGGGGTCCCCTATAATTCACCCCTCCACTTT; CDR3aa: CASIGVPYNSPLHF
j_gene: TRBJ2-1; v_gene: TRBV6-2/TRBV6-3; len: 16; abundance: few; d_gene: TRBD2; CDR3nt: TGTGCCAGCAGTTACTGGCGGGGGGGCTCCTACAATGAGCAGTTCTTC; CDR3aa: CASSYWRGGSYNEQFF
j_gene: TRBJ2-7; v_gene: TRBV7-2; len: 15; abundance: -; d_gene: -; CDR3nt: TGTGCCAGCAGCGTTGGGGGGACGCCGTCCTACGAGCAGTACTTC; CDR3aa: CASSVGGTPSYEQYF
j_gene: TRBJ1-4; v_gene: TRBV20-1; len: 15; abundance: many; d_gene: -; CDR3nt: TGCAGTGCCCCGCTGGGGGGGGGTGCGAGGGAAAAACTGTTTTTT; CDR3aa: CSAPLGGGAREKLFF
j_gene: TRBJ2-7; v_gene: TRBV12-1; len: 14; abundance: many; d_gene: -; CDR3nt: TGTGCCAGCAGCTTTGGGACGAGCGGGGAAGAGCAGTACTTC; CDR3aa: CASSFGTSGEEQYF
j_gene: TRBJ2-3; v_gene: TRBV7-2; len: 17; abundance: many; d_gene: -; CDR3nt: TGTGCCAGCAGCTCCCTAATGGCTAGCCACTACACAGATACGCAGTATTTT; CDR3aa: CASSSLMASHYTDTQYF
j_gene: TRBJ2-7; v_gene: TRBV20-1; len: 13; abundance: few; d_gene: -; CDR3nt: TGCAGTGCTAGAGACAGGACTACCTACGAGCAGTACTTC; CDR3aa: CSARDRTTYEQYF
j_gene: TRBJ2-3; v_gene: TRBV5-4; len: 14; abundance: few; d_gene: TRBD2; CDR3nt: TGTGCCAGCAGCAGTAGCGGGGGGGGAGATACGCAGTATTTT; CDR3aa: CASSSSGGGDTQYF
j_gene: TRBJ1-2; v_gene: TRBV19; len: 15; abundance: few; d_gene: -; CDR3nt: TGTGCCAGTAGTATTTCAGCCGGGACACCCTATGGCTACACCTTC; CDR3aa: CASSISAGTPYGYTF
j_gene: TRBJ1-2; v_gene: TRBV19; len: 15; abundance: few; d_gene: TRBD1; CDR3nt: TGTGCCAGTAGTGGGGAGACAGGGTTTGATGATGGCTACACCTTC; CDR3aa: CASSGETGFDDGYTF
j_gene: TRBJ2-1; v_gene: TRBV5-1; len: 11; abundance: many; d_gene: -; CDR3nt: TGCGCCAGCAGCTATAACAATGAGCAGTTCTTC; CDR3aa: CASSYNNEQFF